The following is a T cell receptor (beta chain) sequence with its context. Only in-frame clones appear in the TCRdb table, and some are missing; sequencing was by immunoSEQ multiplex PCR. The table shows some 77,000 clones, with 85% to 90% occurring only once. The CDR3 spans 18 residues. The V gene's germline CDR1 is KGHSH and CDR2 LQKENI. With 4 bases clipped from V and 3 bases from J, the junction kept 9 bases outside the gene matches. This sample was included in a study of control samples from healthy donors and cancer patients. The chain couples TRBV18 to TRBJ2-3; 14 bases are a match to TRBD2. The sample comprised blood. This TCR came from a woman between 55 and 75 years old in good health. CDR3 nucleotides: TGTGCCAGCTCACGCCTGACTAGCGGGGGGGCCGGTACAGATACGCAGTATTTT. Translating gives CASSRLTSGGAGTDTQYF.